This TCR beta chain appears in the sequencing data of a study of OX40 agonist ivuxolimab in advanced cancers. Study background: Patients took ivuxolimab, an agonistic anti-OX40 (CD134) antibody.

Study results and caveats: CD4+ and CD8+ blood T cells expanded clonally by week 6 at 0.1 to 3.0 mg/kg. Normalized T-cell clonal expansion was also low in a subset of nonresponders. Researchers did not determine the expanded peripheral T cells' antigen specificity.

As concerns this clone: Antigen unknown.

Germline CDR1 MGHRA, CDR2 YSYEKL. This CDR3 has 15 residues. Trimming at V came to 3 bases and at J to 5 bases, leaving 4 bases not matched to a gene. Method: immunoSEQ multiplex PCR; TCRdb's copy keeps in-frame clones and lacks some. The table lists 60,000 to 95,000 clones, 80% to 90% of them singletons, with roughly 17% in the top ten. This receptor was identified in an adult with an advanced solid tumor such as melanoma, head and neck, liver or kidney cancer. The gene calls are TRBV4-1 and TRBJ2-5, with 12 bases that match TRBD2. This specimen consisted of CD4+ or CD8+ T cells sorted from blood, obtained in a trial of the OX40 agonist ivuxolimab. The CDR3 region has the DNA TGCGCCAGCAGCCAGGCTAGCGGGAGGGCCGAGACCCAGTACTTC. Translation gives CASSQASGRAETQYF.